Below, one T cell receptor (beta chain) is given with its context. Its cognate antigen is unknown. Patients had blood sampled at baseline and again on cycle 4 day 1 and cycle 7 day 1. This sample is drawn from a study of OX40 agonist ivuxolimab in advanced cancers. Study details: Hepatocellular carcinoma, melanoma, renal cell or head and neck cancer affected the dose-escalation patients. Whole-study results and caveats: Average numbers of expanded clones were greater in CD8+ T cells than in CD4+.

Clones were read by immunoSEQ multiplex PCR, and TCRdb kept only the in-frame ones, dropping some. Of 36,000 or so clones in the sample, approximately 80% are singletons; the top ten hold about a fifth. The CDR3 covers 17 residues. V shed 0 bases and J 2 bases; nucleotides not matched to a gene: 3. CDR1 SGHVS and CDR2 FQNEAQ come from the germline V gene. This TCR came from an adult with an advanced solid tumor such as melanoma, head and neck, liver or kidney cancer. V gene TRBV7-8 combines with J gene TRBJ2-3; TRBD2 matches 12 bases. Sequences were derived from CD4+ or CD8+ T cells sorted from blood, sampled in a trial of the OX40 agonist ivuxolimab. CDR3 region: CASSLAGTSGHTDTQYF. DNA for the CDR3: TGTGCCAGCAGCTTAGCAGGGACTAGCGGGCACACAGATACGCAGTATTTT.